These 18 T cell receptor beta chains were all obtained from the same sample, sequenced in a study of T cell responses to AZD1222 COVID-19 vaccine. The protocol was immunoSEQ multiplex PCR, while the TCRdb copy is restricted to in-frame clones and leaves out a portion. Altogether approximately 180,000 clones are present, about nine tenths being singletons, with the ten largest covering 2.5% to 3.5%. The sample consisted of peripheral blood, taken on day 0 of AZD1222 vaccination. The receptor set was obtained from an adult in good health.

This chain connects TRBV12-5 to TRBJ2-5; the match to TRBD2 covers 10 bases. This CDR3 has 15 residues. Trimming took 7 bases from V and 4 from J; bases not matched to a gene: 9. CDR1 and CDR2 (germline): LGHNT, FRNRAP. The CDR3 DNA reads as TGTGCTAGTGCCGCTAGCGGGGGACGTGGAGAGACCCAGTACTTC. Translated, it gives CASAASGGRGETQYF.

CDR3: CASSPRPYEQYF. For the CDR3, the DNA is TGTGCCAGCTCACCAAGACCTTACGAGCAGTACTTC. The chain recombines TRBV18 with TRBJ2-7, with D unresolved. This CDR3 is 12 amino acids long. Germline CDR1 is KGHSH and CDR2 is LQKENI. V shed 2 bases and J shed 4 bases, with 6 bases lying between them.

The CDR3 loop reads CASSIAWGSYEQYF. In DNA form, the CDR3 reads TGTGCCAGTAGTATAGCCTGGGGCTCCTACGAGCAGTACTTC. The rearrangement uses TRBV19 and TRBJ2-7; D gene ambiguous. Trimming stripped 1 base from V and 0 bases from J, with 7 bases between. Germline V gene lookup returns CDR1 LNHDA and CDR2 SQIVND (reference sequence). The CDR3 runs to 14 residues.

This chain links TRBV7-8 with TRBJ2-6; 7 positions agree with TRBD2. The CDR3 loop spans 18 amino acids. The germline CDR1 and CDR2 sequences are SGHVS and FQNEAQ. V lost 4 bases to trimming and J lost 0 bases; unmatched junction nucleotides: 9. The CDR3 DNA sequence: TGTGCCAGCAGCTCGACTACGGGGGGTTTCTCTGGGGCCAACGTCCTGACTTTC. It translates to CASSSTTGGFSGANVLTF.

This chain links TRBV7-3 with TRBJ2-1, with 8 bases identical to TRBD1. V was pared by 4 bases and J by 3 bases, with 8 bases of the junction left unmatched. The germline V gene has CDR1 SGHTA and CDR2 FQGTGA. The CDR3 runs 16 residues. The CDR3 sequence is CASSSGRTGSYNEQFF. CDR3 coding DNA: TGTGCCAGCAGCTCAGGGCGGACAGGGAGCTACAATGAGCAGTTCTTC.

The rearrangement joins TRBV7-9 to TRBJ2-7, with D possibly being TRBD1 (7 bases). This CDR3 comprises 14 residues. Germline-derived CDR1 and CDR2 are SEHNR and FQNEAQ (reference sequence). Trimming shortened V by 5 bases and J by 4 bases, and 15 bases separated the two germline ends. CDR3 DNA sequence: TGTGCCAGCAGCCCCGGAGGGGGCGCTTACGAGCAGTACTTC. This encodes CASSPGGGAYEQYF. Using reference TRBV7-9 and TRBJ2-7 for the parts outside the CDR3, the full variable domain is DTGVSQNPRHKITKRGQNVTFRCDPISEHNRLYWYRQTLGQGPEFLTYFQNEAQLEKSRLLSDRFSAERPKGSFSTLEIQRTEQGDSAMYLCASSPGGGAYEQYFGPGTRLTVT.

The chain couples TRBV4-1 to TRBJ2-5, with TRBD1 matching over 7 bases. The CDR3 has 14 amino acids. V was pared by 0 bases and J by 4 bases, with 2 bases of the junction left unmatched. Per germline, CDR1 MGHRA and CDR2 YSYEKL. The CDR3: CASSQDRTGETQYF. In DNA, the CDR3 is TGCGCCAGCAGCCAAGATCGGACAGGAGAGACCCAGTACTTC.

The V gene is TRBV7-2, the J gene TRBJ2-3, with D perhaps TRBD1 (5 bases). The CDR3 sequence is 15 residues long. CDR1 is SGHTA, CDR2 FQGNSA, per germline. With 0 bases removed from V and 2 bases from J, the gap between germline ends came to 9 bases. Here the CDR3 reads CASSLAYRFTDTQYF. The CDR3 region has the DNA TGTGCCAGCAGCTTAGCTTACAGGTTCACAGATACGCAGTATTTT.

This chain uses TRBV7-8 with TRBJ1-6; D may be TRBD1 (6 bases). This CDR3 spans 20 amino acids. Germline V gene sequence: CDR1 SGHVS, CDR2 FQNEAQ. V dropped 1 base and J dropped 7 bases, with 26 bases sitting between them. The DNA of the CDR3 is TGTGCCAGCAGCTTAGTGGCCTGGGGGGGCCGGTCAACCGGAAATTCACCCCTCCACTTT. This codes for CASSLVAWGGRSTGNSPLHF.

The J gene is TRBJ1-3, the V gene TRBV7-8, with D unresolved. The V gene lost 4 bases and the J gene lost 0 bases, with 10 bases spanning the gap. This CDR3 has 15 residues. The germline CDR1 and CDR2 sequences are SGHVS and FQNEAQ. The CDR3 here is CASSSRIYSGNTIYF. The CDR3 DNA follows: TGTGCCAGCAGCTCCAGAATCTACTCTGGAAACACCATATATTTT.

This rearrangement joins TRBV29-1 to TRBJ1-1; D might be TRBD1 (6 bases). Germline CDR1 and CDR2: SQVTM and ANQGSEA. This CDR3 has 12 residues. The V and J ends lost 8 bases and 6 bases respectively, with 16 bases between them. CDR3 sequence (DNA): TGCAGCTTACAGGGACCGGGGGCTGAAGCTTTCTTT. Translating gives CSLQGPGAEAFF.

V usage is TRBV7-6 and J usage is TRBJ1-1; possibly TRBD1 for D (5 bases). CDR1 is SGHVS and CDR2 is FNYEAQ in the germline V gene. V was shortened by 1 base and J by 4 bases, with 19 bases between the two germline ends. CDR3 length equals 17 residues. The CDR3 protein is CASSLESGTHGGTEAFF. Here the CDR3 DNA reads TGTGCCAGCAGCTTAGAGTCTGGGACCCACGGCGGCACTGAAGCTTTCTTT.

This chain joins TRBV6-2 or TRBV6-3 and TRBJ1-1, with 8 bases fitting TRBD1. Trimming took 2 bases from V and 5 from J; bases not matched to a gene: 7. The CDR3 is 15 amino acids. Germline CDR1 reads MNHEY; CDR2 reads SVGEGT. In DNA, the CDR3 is TGTGCCAGCAGTTACCCAGGGGGCTTGGGAACTGAAGCTTTCTTT. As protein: CASSYPGGLGTEAFF.

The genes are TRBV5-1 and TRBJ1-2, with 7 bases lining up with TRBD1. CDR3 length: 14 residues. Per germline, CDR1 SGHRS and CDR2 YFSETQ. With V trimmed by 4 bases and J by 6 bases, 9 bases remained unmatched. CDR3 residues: CASSPGWQGDGYTF. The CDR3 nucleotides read TGCGCCAGCAGCCCCGGTTGGCAGGGGGATGGCTACACCTTC.

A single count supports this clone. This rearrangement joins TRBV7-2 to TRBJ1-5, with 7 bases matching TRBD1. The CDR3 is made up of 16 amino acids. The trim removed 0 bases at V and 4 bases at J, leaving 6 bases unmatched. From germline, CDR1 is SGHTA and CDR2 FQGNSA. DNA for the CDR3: TGTGCCAGCAGCTTAGCTCTCGTCAGGGGGAATCAGCCCCAGCATTTT. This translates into CASSLALVRGNQPQHF.

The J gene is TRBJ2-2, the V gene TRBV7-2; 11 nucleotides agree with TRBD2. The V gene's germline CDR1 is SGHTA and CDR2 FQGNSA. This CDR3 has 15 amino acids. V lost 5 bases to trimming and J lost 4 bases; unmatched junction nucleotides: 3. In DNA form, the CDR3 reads TGTGCCAGCAGCCCTAGCGGGGGGATCACCGGGGAGCTGTTTTTT. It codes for CASSPSGGITGELFF.

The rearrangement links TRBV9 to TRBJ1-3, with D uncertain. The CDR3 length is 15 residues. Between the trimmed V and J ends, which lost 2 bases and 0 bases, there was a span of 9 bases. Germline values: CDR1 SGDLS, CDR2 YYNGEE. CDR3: CASSVYGSSGNTIYF. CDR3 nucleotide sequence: TGTGCCAGCAGCGTTTATGGTAGCTCTGGAAACACCATATATTTT.

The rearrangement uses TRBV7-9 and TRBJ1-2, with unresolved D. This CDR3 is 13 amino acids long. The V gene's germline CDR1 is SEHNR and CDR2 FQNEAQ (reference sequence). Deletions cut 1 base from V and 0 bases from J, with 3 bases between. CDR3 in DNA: TGTGCCAGCAGCTTAGGGACTAACTATGGCTACACCTTC. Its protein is CASSLGTNYGYTF.